This is a list of T cell receptor beta chains from one sample in a study of blood T cell repertoires in COVID-19. Libraries were prepared by immunoSEQ multiplex PCR; TCRdb keeps only in-frame clonotypes and omits some of them. The sample includes about 130,000 clones, over 70% of them seen just once. Input material: peripheral blood. The origin of the receptors is a human donor in a cohort sampled during active COVID-19. The CDR3 runs from the conserved cysteine through the conserved F or W. The D gene is left open where the match is weak. Clone size, where shown, is once, few, many, or a class for clones that have expanded.

D: TRBD2
V: TRBV12-5
size: few
J: TRBJ2-2
length: 18
DNA: TGTGCTAGTGGTTTGCGGACTAGCGGGAGGTCGGTCACCGGGGAGCTGTTTTTT
CDR3: CASGLRTSGRSVTGELFF

D: TRBD1
V: TRBV19
size: -
J: TRBJ2-3
length: 14
DNA: TGTGCCAGTAGTGGGACGGGACAGGCCTTTCCGCAGTATTTT
CDR3: CASSGTGQAFPQYF

D: TRBD2
V: TRBV2
size: -
J: TRBJ2-3
length: 15
DNA: TGTGCCAGCAGTGGAGCTCTAGCGGACACAGATACGCAGTATTTT
CDR3: CASSGALADTDTQYF

D: TRBD2
V: TRBV9
size: -
J: TRBJ2-2
length: 15
DNA: TGTGCCAGCAGCGTAGTAGCGGGGGACACCGGGGAGCTGTTTTTT
CDR3: CASSVVAGDTGELFF

D: -
V: TRBV7-3
size: -
J: TRBJ2-3
length: 15
DNA: TGTGCCAGCAGTAGGGAGGCAGGCCACACAGATACGCAGTATTTT
CDR3: CASSREAGHTDTQYF

D: -
V: TRBV9
size: -
J: TRBJ2-3
length: 13
DNA: TGTGCCAGTGACAGGTCCGGGGCAGATACGCAGTATTTT
CDR3: CASDRSGADTQYF

D: -
V: TRBV11-3
size: few
J: TRBJ1-5
length: 13
DNA: TGTGCCAGCAGCCTAGGACAGAATCAGCCCCAGCATTTT
CDR3: CASSLGQNQPQHF

D: -
V: TRBV28
size: -
J: TRBJ2-6
length: 15
DNA: TGTGCCAGCGTTGGGGGAGGCTCTGGGGCCAACGTCCTGACTTTC
CDR3: CASVGGGSGANVLTF

D: TRBD2
V: TRBV14
size: -
J: TRBJ2-1
length: 15
DNA: TGTGCCAGCAGCCAAGCCCTAGCGGGGTACAATGAGCAGTTCTTC
CDR3: CASSQALAGYNEQFF

D: -
V: TRBV2
size: -
J: TRBJ1-5
length: 15
DNA: TGTGCCAGCACTAGGACAGCTATAAGCAATCAGCCCCAGCATTTT
CDR3: CASTRTAISNQPQHF

D: TRBD1
V: TRBV7-2
size: -
J: TRBJ1-3
length: 15
DNA: TGTGCCAGCAGCTTACTTACAGGGGTGGGGAACACCATATATTTT
CDR3: CASSLLTGVGNTIYF

D: TRBD1
V: TRBV11-3
size: -
J: TRBJ1-1
length: 15
DNA: TGTGCCAGCAGCTATACAGGGGGGAAGAACACTGAAGCTTTCTTT
CDR3: CASSYTGGKNTEAFF

D: -
V: TRBV7-2
size: -
J: TRBJ1-5
length: 13
DNA: TGTGCCAGCAGTGGAGGCGGAGGTCAGCCCCAGCATTTT
CDR3: CASSGGGGQPQHF

D: -
V: TRBV6-1
size: -
J: TRBJ1-1
length: 15
DNA: TGTGCCAGCAGCAATCAACTGAGACGGGAGGGAGGAGCTTTCTTT
CDR3: CASSNQLRREGGAFF

D: TRBD1
V: TRBV19
size: -
J: TRBJ1-2
length: 17
DNA: TGTGCCAGTAGTAGTAACCCCGGGACAGGGGGCAACTATGGCTACACCTTC
CDR3: CASSSNPGTGGNYGYTF

D: TRBD1
V: TRBV11-3
size: -
J: TRBJ1-3
length: 14
DNA: TGTGCCAGCAGCTGGACAGGGGCTGGAAACACCATATATTTT
CDR3: CASSWTGAGNTIYF

D: -
V: TRBV6-5
size: -
J: TRBJ1-6
length: 15
DNA: TGTGCCAGCAGTCCGCGACAGGAGAGAAGATCACCCCTCCACTTT
CDR3: CASSPRQERRSPLHF

D: -
V: TRBV6-5
size: -
J: TRBJ1-1
length: 14
DNA: TGTGCCAGCAGTTATAGGGGGTGGGACACTGAAGCTTTCTTT
CDR3: CASSYRGWDTEAFF

D: -
V: TRBV6-2/TRBV6-3
size: -
J: TRBJ1-1
length: 14
DNA: TGTGCCAGCAGCGTCGGGACACCCAAGACTGAAGCTTTCTTT
CDR3: CASSVGTPKTEAFF

D: TRBD1
V: TRBV7-8
size: -
J: TRBJ1-1
length: 14
DNA: TGTGCCAGCAGCCGAGGGGACAGCAACACTGAAGCTTTCTTT
CDR3: CASSRGDSNTEAFF

D: TRBD1
V: TRBV4-2
size: -
J: TRBJ2-4
length: 15
DNA: TGTGCCAGCAGCCGGGACAGGGGGGACAAAAACATTCAGTACTTC
CDR3: CASSRDRGDKNIQYF

D: TRBD2
V: TRBV7-2
size: -
J: TRBJ2-1
length: 15
DNA: TGTGCCAGCAGCGTAGCGGGCCTCTCCTACAATGAGCAGTTCTTC
CDR3: CASSVAGLSYNEQFF

D: -
V: TRBV2
size: -
J: TRBJ2-3
length: 14
DNA: TGTGCCAGCAGTGAGGGGAGGATCACAGATACGCAGTATTTT
CDR3: CASSEGRITDTQYF

D: -
V: TRBV27
size: -
J: TRBJ1-5
length: 15
DNA: TGTGCCAGCAGTTTATCGTGGGGGCAAGGGCAGCCCCAGCATTTT
CDR3: CASSLSWGQGQPQHF

D: -
V: TRBV11-1
size: -
J: TRBJ2-3
length: 14
DNA: TGTGCCAGCAGCTTAGTTAGCAGACGAGATACGCAGTATTTT
CDR3: CASSLVSRRDTQYF

D: TRBD2
V: TRBV7-6
size: -
J: TRBJ2-2
length: 16
DNA: TGTGCCAGCAGCCTTCGCGGGGGGCAAGGGACCGGGGAGCTGTTTTTT
CDR3: CASSLRGGQGTGELFF

D: -
V: TRBV12-5
size: -
J: TRBJ1-2
length: 18
DNA: TGTGCTAGTGGTTTGACAACCCAGTTGGCGGGCGCGATCTATGGCTACACCTTC
CDR3: CASGLTTQLAGAIYGYTF

D: TRBD2
V: TRBV5-1
size: -
J: TRBJ2-2
length: 18
DNA: TGCGCCAGCAGCCCCCCGTTAAGCGGGAGAATGAACACCGGGGAGCTGTTTTTT
CDR3: CASSPPLSGRMNTGELFF

D: -
V: TRBV7-2
size: -
J: TRBJ1-1
length: 15
DNA: TGTGCCAGCACCTCCACGACAGGATTGAACACTGAAGCTTTCTTT
CDR3: CASTSTTGLNTEAFF

D: -
V: TRBV7-3
size: -
J: TRBJ2-1
length: 13
DNA: TGTGCCAGCAGCTTAAGGCGGTACAATGAGCAGTTCTTC
CDR3: CASSLRRYNEQFF

D: -
V: TRBV10-3
size: -
J: TRBJ1-1
length: 15
DNA: TGTGCCATCAGTGACCCCTTGGGAGGGAACACTGAAGCTTTCTTT
CDR3: CAISDPLGGNTEAFF

D: -
V: TRBV7-3
size: -
J: TRBJ1-1
length: 13
DNA: TGTGCCAGCAGCCAAATCAGGGATACTGAAGCTTTCTTT
CDR3: CASSQIRDTEAFF

D: TRBD2
V: TRBV11-2
size: -
J: TRBJ2-5
length: 16
DNA: TGTGCCAGCAGCTTAAACCCTGCTCGGGGGGGAGAGACCCAGTACTTC
CDR3: CASSLNPARGGETQYF

D: -
V: TRBV4-3
size: -
J: TRBJ1-4
length: 18
DNA: TGCGCCAGCAGCCAAGATTATGCGGGTTGGAAGGCTAATGAAAAACTGTTTTTT
CDR3: CASSQDYAGWKANEKLFF

D: -
V: TRBV5-1
size: -
J: TRBJ2-3
length: 16
DNA: TGCGCCAGCAGCTTGGCAGGTCTATATGGGACAGATACGCAGTATTTT
CDR3: CASSLAGLYGTDTQYF

D: -
V: TRBV18
size: -
J: TRBJ1-1
length: 15
DNA: TGTGCCAGCTCAAGAAACTCCGACAGGAACACTGAAGCTTTCTTT
CDR3: CASSRNSDRNTEAFF

D: -
V: TRBV6-5
size: -
J: TRBJ1-1
length: 14
DNA: TGTGCCAGCAGTTACTCGGTACAGAACACTGAAGCTTTCTTT
CDR3: CASSYSVQNTEAFF

D: -
V: TRBV5-4
size: -
J: TRBJ1-4
length: 13
DNA: TGTGCCAGCAGCTTGGCAGGGAATGAAAAACTGTTTTTT
CDR3: CASSLAGNEKLFF

D: -
V: TRBV2
size: many
J: TRBJ1-5
length: 17
DNA: TGTGCCAGCAGTGAAGGCCAGGCGGGGAATAGCAATCAGCCCCAGCATTTT
CDR3: CASSEGQAGNSNQPQHF

D: -
V: TRBV7-8
size: -
J: TRBJ1-5
length: 16
DNA: TGTGCCAGCAGCCCTAGCGGCAGCTTTAGCAATCAGCCCCAGCATTTT
CDR3: CASSPSGSFSNQPQHF

D: -
V: TRBV3-1/TRBV3-2
size: -
J: TRBJ2-3
length: 14
DNA: TGTGCCAGCAGCCAAGTAGGAGGGGCGGATACGCAGTATTTT
CDR3: CASSQVGGADTQYF

D: TRBD1
V: TRBV19
size: -
J: TRBJ2-6
length: 16
DNA: TGTGCCAGTAGGGGGACAGGGGGCTCTGGGGCCAACGTCCTGACTTTC
CDR3: CASRGTGGSGANVLTF

D: -
V: TRBV5-8
size: once
J: TRBJ1-2
length: 15
DNA: TGTGCCAGCACCCCTAGATGGCGTCGAGACTATGGCTACACCTTC
CDR3: CASTPRWRRDYGYTF

D: TRBD1
V: TRBV12-3/TRBV12-4
size: -
J: TRBJ1-5
length: 13
DNA: TGTGCCAGCAGTCCCCAGGGGGATCAGCCCCAGCATTTT
CDR3: CASSPQGDQPQHF

D: -
V: TRBV28
size: -
J: TRBJ1-5
length: 12
DNA: TGTGCCAGCAGTCTGGCGGGGCAGCCCCAGCATTTT
CDR3: CASSLAGQPQHF

D: TRBD1
V: TRBV6-2/TRBV6-3
size: -
J: TRBJ1-5
length: 17
DNA: TGTGCCAGCAGTTCGTCGGGACAGGTCGTCGTCAATCAGCCCCAGCATTTT
CDR3: CASSSSGQVVVNQPQHF

D: -
V: TRBV18
size: once
J: TRBJ1-1
length: 14
DNA: TGTGCCAGCTCCCGAAACGGGGGGGAGAGTGAAGCTTTCTTT
CDR3: CASSRNGGESEAFF

D: -
V: TRBV7-2
size: -
J: TRBJ2-5
length: 13
DNA: TGTGCCAGCAGCCTAGAGCTTAAGGACAGAAAGTACTTC
CDR3: CASSLELKDRKYF

D: TRBD1
V: TRBV9
size: -
J: TRBJ1-1
length: 16
DNA: TGTGCCAGCAGCTCACGACAGGGTCGGGAGAACACTGAAGCTTTCTTT
CDR3: CASSSRQGRENTEAFF

D: -
V: TRBV19
size: few
J: TRBJ1-3
length: 15
DNA: TGTGCCAGTAGGAGGCTAGGGGGTGATGGAAACACCATATATTTT
CDR3: CASRRLGGDGNTIYF

D: TRBD2
V: TRBV7-9
size: -
J: TRBJ2-1
length: 18
DNA: TGTGCCAGCAGCTTGACCGGGACTAGCGGGAGTGCTAGGAATGAGCAGTTCTTC
CDR3: CASSLTGTSGSARNEQFF

D: TRBD1
V: TRBV5-1
size: -
J: TRBJ1-4
length: 15
DNA: TGCGCCAGCAGCTTGCGGACAGGAGCGTTGGAAAAACTGTTTTTT
CDR3: CASSLRTGALEKLFF

D: -
V: TRBV7-2
size: once
J: TRBJ2-1
length: 13
DNA: TGTGCCAGCAGCATTCACTCCTACAATGAGCAGTTCTTC
CDR3: CASSIHSYNEQFF

D: -
V: TRBV5-6
size: -
J: TRBJ2-1
length: 14
DNA: TGTGCCAGCAGCTTGTCCGGGACCTACAATGAGCAGTTCTTC
CDR3: CASSLSGTYNEQFF

D: -
V: TRBV7-2
size: -
J: TRBJ1-1
length: 13
DNA: TGTGCCAGCAGCTTAGGGGGAGACAGGGAAGCTTTCTTT
CDR3: CASSLGGDREAFF

D: -
V: TRBV6-2/TRBV6-3
size: -
J: TRBJ1-1
length: 13
DNA: TGTGCCAGCACCCCGAGCCGTGTCTCTGAAGCTTTCTTT
CDR3: CASTPSRVSEAFF

D: TRBD1
V: TRBV9
size: -
J: TRBJ2-1
length: 16
DNA: TGTGCCAGCAGCGTCCTGACAGGGAGCTCCTACAATGAGCAGTTCTTC
CDR3: CASSVLTGSSYNEQFF

D: TRBD1
V: TRBV6-5
size: -
J: TRBJ1-2
length: 13
DNA: TGTGCCAGCAGGAGAGGACAGGGCTATGGCTACACCTTC
CDR3: CASRRGQGYGYTF

D: TRBD1
V: TRBV19
size: -
J: TRBJ2-3
length: 18
DNA: TGTGCCAGTAGTATAGATATGAGGGCGGGGACAGGGGCCGATACGCAGTATTTT
CDR3: CASSIDMRAGTGADTQYF